A selection of T cell receptor beta chains follows, all from one sample in a study of blood T cell repertoires in COVID-19. Clones were sequenced by immunoSEQ multiplex PCR, and TCRdb holds only the in-frame ones, with some missing. The sample shows around 270,000 clones, 75% to 90% of them seen only once. The source material was peripheral blood. Every receptor here comes from a man aged 35-49 years with acute or convalescent COVID-19. CDR3s include the opening cysteine and the closing phenylalanine or tryptophan. D genes are given only for firm matches. Only some rows state a clone size, as once, few, many or a class for expanded clones.

D,J,size,length,V,DNA,CDR3
-,TRBJ1-1,-,14,TRBV6-5,TGTGCCAGCAGTAAATGGGGGGGGGAGACTGAAGCTTTCTTT,CASSKWGGETEAFF
-,TRBJ2-7,-,11,TRBV2,TGTGCCAGCAGTTACGGGGACGAGCAGTACTTC,CASSYGDEQYF
-,TRBJ1-1,-,17,TRBV12-5,TGTGCTAGTGGTTTCTCCACCACGATCGACAGCGACACTGAAGCTTTCTTT,CASGFSTTIDSDTEAFF
TRBD1,TRBJ2-7,-,15,TRBV7-2,TGTGCCAGCAGCCTCCTCCTAGGGACAGCCTACGAGCAGTACTTC,CASSLLLGTAYEQYF
-,TRBJ1-1,-,16,TRBV7-3,TGTGCCAGCAGCTTAATGGGGGGTAGCGTGAACACTGAAGCTTTCTTT,CASSLMGGSVNTEAFF
TRBD1,TRBJ1-2,-,15,TRBV5-6,TGTGCCAGCAGCTTGGGGACAGGGCGTAGCTATGGCTACACCTTC,CASSLGTGRSYGYTF
TRBD2,TRBJ2-7,once,14,TRBV30,TGTGCCTGGAGTGTAACCCTACTAGCGTCCGAGCAGTACTTC,CAWSVTLLASEQYF
-,TRBJ1-2,-,14,TRBV5-6,TGTGCCAGCAGTTCCCGAGGTGGTCTCTATGGCTACACCTTC,CASSSRGGLYGYTF
-,TRBJ2-3,-,16,TRBV5-1,TGCGCCAGCAGCTTGGGGGCCACGTCAGGCACAGATACGCAGTATTTT,CASSLGATSGTDTQYF
-,TRBJ1-1,few,14,TRBV19,TGTGCCAGTAGCCGGTCGGGTTCTAACACTGAAGCTTTCTTT,CASSRSGSNTEAFF
TRBD2,TRBJ2-3,-,16,TRBV7-2,TGTGCCAGCAGCTTAATGGGAGCGGGGGCCACAGATACGCAGTATTTT,CASSLMGAGATDTQYF
-,TRBJ1-2,-,14,TRBV3-1/TRBV3-2,TGTGCCAGCAGCCCCCGGGGGGGTCCCTCTGGCTACACCTTC,CASSPRGGPSGYTF
TRBD1,TRBJ1-1,-,16,TRBV24-1,TGTGCCACCAGTGACCCCGGGGACAGGGGGAACACTGAAGCTTTCTTT,CATSDPGDRGNTEAFF
-,TRBJ1-2,-,13,TRBV30,TGTGCCTGGACCCTCGCAGGGAACTATGGCTACACCTTC,CAWTLAGNYGYTF
TRBD1,TRBJ1-4,-,14,TRBV5-6,TGTGCCAGCAGCTTGGGACAGGGGGATGAAAAACTGTTTTTT,CASSLGQGDEKLFF
-,TRBJ2-3,-,11,TRBV7-3,TGTGCCAGCAGCTTCGGGGATACGCAGTATTTT,CASSFGDTQYF
TRBD1,TRBJ1-2,-,14,TRBV19,TGTGCCAGTAGGGACCCACAATACAGGGGTGGCTACACCTTC,CASRDPQYRGGYTF
-,TRBJ2-5,-,14,TRBV5-4,TGTGCCAGCAGCTTGCAAGGAGCTGGAGAGACCCAGTACTTC,CASSLQGAGETQYF
-,TRBJ1-3,-,14,TRBV9,TGTGCCAGCAGCGTAGGCCGGGGGTTTGAGACCATATATTTT,CASSVGRGFETIYF
-,TRBJ1-1,-,13,TRBV2,TGTGCCAGCAGTGGAGGTCGACGGACTGAAGCTTTCTTT,CASSGGRRTEAFF
TRBD2,TRBJ2-3,-,14,TRBV28,TGTGCCAGCCAAGGCGGGAGCCTAACAGATACGCAGTATTTT,CASQGGSLTDTQYF
-,TRBJ2-7,many,13,TRBV7-6,TGTGCCAGCAGCTTAGCCGCGGGGCACGAGCAGTACTTC,CASSLAAGHEQYF
-,TRBJ2-5,-,15,TRBV5-4,TGTGCCAGCAGCTGGGACTCTATGACACAAGAGACCCAGTACTTC,CASSWDSMTQETQYF
-,TRBJ1-1,-,13,TRBV30,TGTGCCTGGAATGGGGAGGCGAACACTGAAGCTTTCTTT,CAWNGEANTEAFF